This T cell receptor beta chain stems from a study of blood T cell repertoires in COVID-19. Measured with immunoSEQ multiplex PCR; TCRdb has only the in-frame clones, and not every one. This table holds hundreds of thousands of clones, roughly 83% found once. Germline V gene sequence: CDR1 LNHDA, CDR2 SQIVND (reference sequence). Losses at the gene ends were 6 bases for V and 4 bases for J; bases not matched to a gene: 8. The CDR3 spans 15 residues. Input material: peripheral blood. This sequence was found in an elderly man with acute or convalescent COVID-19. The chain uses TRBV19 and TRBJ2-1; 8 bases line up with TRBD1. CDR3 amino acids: CASSLGTGVYNEQFF. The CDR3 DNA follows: TGTGCCAGTAGCTTGGGGACAGGAGTATACAATGAGCAGTTCTTC.